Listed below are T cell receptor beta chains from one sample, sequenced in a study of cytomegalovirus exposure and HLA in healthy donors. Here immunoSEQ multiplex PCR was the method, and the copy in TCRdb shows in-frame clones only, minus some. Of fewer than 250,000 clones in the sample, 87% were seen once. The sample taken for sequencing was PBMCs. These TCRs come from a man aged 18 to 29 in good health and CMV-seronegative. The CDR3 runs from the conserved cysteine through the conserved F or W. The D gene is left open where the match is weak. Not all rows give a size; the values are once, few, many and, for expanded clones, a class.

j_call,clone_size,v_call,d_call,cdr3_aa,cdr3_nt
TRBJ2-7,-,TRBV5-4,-,CASSLSLDPGEQYF,TGTGCCAGCAGCTTGTCGTTAGATCCAGGGGAGCAGTACTTC
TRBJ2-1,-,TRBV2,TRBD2,CASSAPFRRGVLYNEQFF,TGTGCCAGCAGTGCGCCGTTTAGGCGGGGGGTCCTATACAATGAGCAGTTCTTC
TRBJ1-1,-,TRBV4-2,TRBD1,CASSQAWDRANTEAFF,TGTGCCAGCAGCCAGGCTTGGGACAGGGCAAACACTGAAGCTTTCTTT
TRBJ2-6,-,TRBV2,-,CASKYSTGANVLTF,TGTGCCAGCAAATACAGTACCGGGGCCAACGTCCTGACTTTC
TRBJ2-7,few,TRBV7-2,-,CASSRYEQYF,TGTGCCAGCAGCCGCTACGAGCAGTACTTC
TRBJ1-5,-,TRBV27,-,CASSGRDSNQPQHF,TGTGCCAGCAGTGGCAGGGATAGCAATCAGCCCCAGCATTTT
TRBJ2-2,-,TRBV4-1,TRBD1,CASSQDGTGDTGELFF,TGCGCCAGCAGCCAAGATGGGACAGGGGACACCGGGGAGCTGTTTTTT
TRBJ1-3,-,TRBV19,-,CASSIGGSGNTIYF,TGTGCCAGTAGTATCGGGGGCTCTGGAAACACCATATATTTT
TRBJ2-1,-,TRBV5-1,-,CASSLGQGAYNEQFF,TGCGCCAGCAGCTTGGGGCAGGGCGCCTACAATGAGCAGTTCTTC
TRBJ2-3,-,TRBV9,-,CASSVAPEGRSDTQYF,TGTGCCAGCAGCGTAGCCCCAGAGGGGAGGTCAGATACGCAGTATTTT
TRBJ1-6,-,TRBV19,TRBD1,CASRLRGRNSPLHF,TGTGCCAGTAGACTCAGGGGGCGAAATTCACCCCTCCACTTT
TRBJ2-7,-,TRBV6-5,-,CASRSGLSYEQYF,TGTGCCAGCAGATCGGGGTTATCCTACGAGCAGTACTTC
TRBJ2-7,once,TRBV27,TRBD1,CASSLATPTGLYEQYF,TGTGCCAGCAGTTTGGCCACTCCGACAGGGCTCTACGAGCAGTACTTC
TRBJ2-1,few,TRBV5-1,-,CASSFGAGGYNEQFF,TGCGCCAGCAGCTTTGGCGCCGGGGGCTACAATGAGCAGTTCTTC
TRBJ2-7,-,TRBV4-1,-,CASSQLLNYEQYF,TGCGCCAGCAGCCAACTACTGAACTACGAGCAGTACTTC
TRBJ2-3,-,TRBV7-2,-,CASSFDRTDTQYF,TGTGCCAGCAGCTTCGACAGGACAGATACGCAGTATTTT
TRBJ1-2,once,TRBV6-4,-,CASSALTAGSLIYTF,TGTGCCAGCAGTGCTCTGACGGCGGGTAGCCTAATCTACACCTTC
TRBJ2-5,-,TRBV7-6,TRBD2,CASSLELAGGLGETQYF,TGTGCCAGCAGCTTAGAGCTAGCGGGGGGCCTTGGGGAGACCCAGTACTTC
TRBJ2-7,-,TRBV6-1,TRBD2,CASSETLAGGLNGEQYF,TGTGCCAGCAGTGAGACTCTAGCGGGGGGGCTAAACGGTGAGCAGTACTTC
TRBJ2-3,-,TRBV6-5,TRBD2,CASSPTTSGTDTQYF,TGTGCCAGCAGTCCGACCACTAGCGGAACAGATACGCAGTATTTT
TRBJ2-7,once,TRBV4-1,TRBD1,CASSQAQGAGEQYF,TGCGCCAGCAGCCAAGCACAGGGGGCAGGCGAGCAGTACTTC
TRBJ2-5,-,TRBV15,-,CATSRAGGGRETQYF,TGTGCCACCAGCAGAGCCGGCGGGGGCCGGGAGACCCAGTACTTC
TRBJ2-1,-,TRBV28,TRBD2,CASKSGGLNNEQFF,TGTGCCAGCAAGAGCGGGGGGCTCAACAATGAGCAGTTCTTC
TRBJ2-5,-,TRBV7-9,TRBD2,CASSSKREGETQYF,TGTGCCAGCAGTTCGAAGCGGGAGGGAGAGACCCAGTACTTC
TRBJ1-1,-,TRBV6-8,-,CASSAQSGTEAFF,TGTGCCAGCAGTGCACAATCTGGCACTGAAGCTTTCTTT
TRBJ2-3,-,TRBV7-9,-,CASSLGEDTQYF,TGTGCCAGCAGCTTAGGAGAAGATACGCAGTATTTT
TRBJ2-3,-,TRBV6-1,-,CASSPGWSGTDTQYF,TGTGCCAGCAGTCCAGGGTGGTCCGGCACAGATACGCAGTATTTT
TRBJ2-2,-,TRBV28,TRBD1,CASSSWTGSRGELFF,TGTGCCAGCAGCTCCTGGACAGGGAGTAGGGGGGAGCTGTTTTTT
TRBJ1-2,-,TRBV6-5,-,CASSSPTRQDYGYTF,TGTGCCAGCAGTTCCCCGACCCGACAAGACTATGGCTACACCTTC
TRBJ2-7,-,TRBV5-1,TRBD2,CASNPGLASNEQYF,TGCGCCAGCAACCCGGGACTAGCGTCAAACGAGCAGTACTTC
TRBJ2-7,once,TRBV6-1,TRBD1,CASGQGWDEQYF,TGTGCCAGCGGACAGGGTTGGGACGAGCAGTACTTC
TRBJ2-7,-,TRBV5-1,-,CASNLGQTGEQYF,TGCGCCAGCAACCTTGGACAGACGGGCGAGCAGTACTTC
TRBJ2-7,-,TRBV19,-,CASSPSPRSEQYF,TGTGCCAGTAGTCCGAGCCCACGAAGCGAGCAGTACTTC
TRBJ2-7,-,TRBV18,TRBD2,CASSPTAGIDEQYF,TGTGCCAGCTCACCAACAGCGGGAATCGACGAGCAGTACTTC
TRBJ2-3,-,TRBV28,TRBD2,CASSFGGATDTQYF,TGTGCCAGCAGTTTCGGGGGGGCAACAGATACGCAGTATTTT
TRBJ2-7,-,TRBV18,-,CASSGIGQRSYEQYF,TGTGCCAGCTCAGGTATCGGACAGCGGTCCTACGAGCAGTACTTC
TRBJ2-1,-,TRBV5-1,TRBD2,CASSLVPSGPPEQFF,TGCGCCAGCAGCTTGGTGCCTAGCGGACCTCCTGAGCAGTTCTTC
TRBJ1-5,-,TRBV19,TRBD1,CASSTGGVAPQHF,TGTGCCAGTAGTACAGGGGGAGTGGCGCCCCAGCATTTT
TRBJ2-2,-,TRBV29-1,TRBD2,CSVTLGGTNTGELFF,TGCAGCGTTACCTTGGGGGGGACGAACACCGGGGAGCTGTTTTTT
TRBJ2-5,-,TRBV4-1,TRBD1,CASSRGQGETQYF,TGCGCCAGCAGCCGGGGACAGGGGGAGACCCAGTACTTC